This T cell receptor (beta chain) derives from a study of blood T cell repertoires in COVID-19 (TCRdb year 2020). In the study overall: Samples from collaborators originated in the United States, Italy and Spain and spanned both the acute and convalescent phases of COVID-19. The prospective study material was composed of cDNA or gDNA derived from T cells, B-cell-depleted T cells, or PBMCs. The dataset comprised deeply sampled blood TCRbeta repertoires from subjects exposed to, actively infected with, or recovered from COVID-19. A freely available public database, intended as a resource for researchers studying the immune response to SARS-CoV-2, is where the repertoires were released. The samples were drawn from two sources: the first 160 participants of the ongoing ImmuneRACE study, and fewer than 1,500 subjects contributed by 6 global collaborators. A de-identified subject ID, COVID-19 status, age in years and sex were almost always included in the sample metadata. Where available, HLA class I and class II types were obtained from metadata supplied by the sample provider rather than from assay-based typing. Results and caveats for the whole study, not just this receptor: The amount of clinical and demographic metadata varied by source and participant and was provided uncurated.

The CDR3 runs 14 amino acids, cysteine and phenylalanine included. The DNA shown is the 42-base CDR3, in frame from base 1. V has 6 bases trimmed and J has 3 bases trimmed; junction bases matching no gene number 7. The germline V gene sets CDR1 to SNHLY and CDR2 to FYNNEI. Whole blood was collected in K2EDTA tubes by collaborating institutions according to the institutions' own protocols. For TCRbeta analysis, collaborators shipped samples as frozen whole blood, isolated PBMCs, or DNA extracted from either of those sample types. Comments on this clone: The antigen this receptor binds is unknown. Within one base of it there is no much larger clone, and no base qualities were kept.

TCRbeta CDR3 regions were amplified from genomic DNA using the immunoSEQ Assay, a bias-controlled multiplex PCR. Regarding the original processing steps: Within the assay, amplification of reference gene primers was used to estimate how many nucleated cells each sample contained. Sequence reads were collapsed and filtered to measure the absolute abundance of every unique TCRbeta CDR3 rearrangement. Productive Simpson clonality was computed per sample as the square root of Simpson's diversity index over productive rearrangements. The table comes from immuneACCESS by way of TCRdb, which keeps in-frame sequences with V and J called. Part of the clones is missing from these tables; in studies checked, under half for an unresolved V gene and the rest for unknown reasons. Clone size and V and J calls were adopted from that table, with D and trimming inferred from the DNA. A total of around 42,000 clones appear in this sample, over 80% of them only once. Roughly 40% of the sample lies in the top ten.

Sequencing was done on a sample of peripheral blood. This sequence originates from a woman of 80 years or more with acute or convalescent COVID-19. The chain was built from TRBV2 and TRBJ1-1, with TRBD1 matching 7 junction bases. The DNA reads as follows: TGTGCCAGCAGGAAAGGGGGCCCGGACACTGAAGCTTTCTTT. This gives the protein CASRKGGPDTEAFF.